A selection of T cell receptor beta chains follows, all from one sample in a study of blood T cell repertoires in COVID-19. The protocol was immunoSEQ multiplex PCR, while the TCRdb copy is restricted to in-frame clones and leaves out a portion. The sample lists approximately 58,000 clones, 65% to 85% occurring once. Sequences were obtained from peripheral blood. The receptor source for this set is a man aged 70-80 years with active or convalescent COVID-19. CDR3s include the opening cysteine and the closing phenylalanine or tryptophan. The D gene is left open where the match is weak. Some rows have no size entry. The others give once, few or many, or a class for an expanded clone.

j_call d_call v_call clone_size cdr3_aa cdr3_nt
TRBJ2-3 . TRBV6-2/TRBV6-3 . CASSFSINTQYF TGTGCCAGCAGTTTCTCAATTAATACGCAGTATTTT
TRBJ1-2 . TRBV7-2 . CASSFLSGADGYTF TGTGCCAGCAGCTTCCTTAGTGGGGCCGATGGCTACACCTTC
TRBJ1-2 TRBD1 TRBV30 few CAWGQGEKGYTF TGTGCCTGGGGACAGGGCGAGAAGGGCTACACCTTC
TRBJ1-2 . TRBV7-6 . CASSLVGGNGYTF TGTGCCAGCAGCTTAGTGGGAGGTAATGGCTACACCTTC
TRBJ2-3 . TRBV21-1 . CASSKEGAEEGTDTQYF TGTGCCAGCAGCAAAGAAGGAGCGGAAGAGGGCACAGATACGCAGTATTTT
TRBJ2-7 TRBD1 TRBV4-1 . CASSQVMRRDRDYEQYF TGCGCCAGCAGCCAAGTAATGAGAAGGGACAGGGACTACGAGCAGTACTTC
TRBJ1-5 TRBD1 TRBV5-6 . CASTVQGRNQPQHF TGTGCCAGCACCGTACAGGGGCGAAATCAGCCCCAGCATTTT
TRBJ1-1 TRBD1 TRBV2 . CASLEGATEASF TGTGCCAGCCTAGAGGGGGCGACTGAAGCTTCCTTT
TRBJ2-5 TRBD2 TRBV11-3 . CASSRTSGSQETQYF TGTGCCAGCAGCCGGACTAGCGGGAGCCAAGAGACCCAGTACTTC
TRBJ1-2 TRBD1 TRBV19 . CASSPNRGGGYTF TGTGCCAGTAGCCCAAACAGGGGAGGAGGCTACACCTTC
TRBJ1-5 TRBD1 TRBV4-2 . CASSHGTGGSLNQPQHF TGTGCCAGCAGCCACGGGACAGGGGGCTCTTTGAATCAGCCCCAGCATTTT
TRBJ2-4 . TRBV11-3 . CASSPNSRRQGRDIQYF TGTGCCAGCAGCCCCAACTCACGACGCCAGGGGAGGGACATTCAGTACTTC
TRBJ2-3 TRBD2 TRBV6-2/TRBV6-3 . CASSYSKGSGGNMDTQYF TGTGCCAGCAGTTACTCGAAGGGAAGCGGGGGTAATATGGATACGCAGTATTTT
TRBJ1-5 TRBD1 TRBV7-2 . CASSTGQGYRVPQHF TGTGCCAGCAGCACAGGACAGGGCTATAGGGTACCCCAGCATTTT
TRBJ2-7 TRBD1 TRBV4-3 . CASSLRTGSYEQYF TGCGCCAGCAGCCTTCGGACAGGGTCCTACGAGCAGTACTTC
TRBJ2-6 TRBD1 TRBV24-1 . CATSDTTGRSGANVLTF TGTGCCACCAGTGATACGACAGGGCGCTCTGGGGCCAACGTCCTGACTTTC
TRBJ2-4 TRBD2 TRBV12-5 . CASGLQRELAKNIQYF TGTGCTAGTGGTTTGCAGCGGGAGCTAGCCAAAAACATTCAGTACTTC
TRBJ1-5 TRBD1 TRBV18 few CASSPDRVGRPQHF TGTGCCAGCTCACCGGACAGGGTGGGGAGGCCCCAGCATTTT
TRBJ2-5 . TRBV5-8 . CASSLWPGLETQYF TGTGCCAGCAGCCTTTGGCCGGGACTAGAGACCCAGTACTTC
TRBJ2-2 TRBD1 TRBV7-9 . CASSPGQGTGELFF TGTGCCAGCAGCCCAGGACAGGGCACCGGGGAGCTGTTTTTT
TRBJ2-7 TRBD2 TRBV15 . CATSRDSGSGSYEQYF TGTGCCACCAGCAGAGACAGCGGGAGTGGTAGCTACGAGCAGTACTTC
TRBJ1-4 . TRBV12-3/TRBV12-4 . CASSLGYNEKLFF TGTGCCAGCAGTTTGGGCTATAATGAAAAACTGTTTTTT
TRBJ2-7 TRBD1 TRBV5-6 . CASSRQGHRISSYEQYF TGTGCCAGCAGTCGACAGGGGCATCGTATAAGTTCCTACGAGCAGTACTTC
TRBJ1-1 . TRBV6-5 . CASSSGGSEAFF TGTGCCAGCAGTTCGGGGGGATCTGAAGCTTTCTTT
TRBJ2-3 . TRBV24-1 . CATSNPSSPTDTQYF TGTGCCACCAGTAATCCTAGCTCACCTACAGATACGCAGTATTTT
TRBJ2-5 . TRBV11-3 . CASSLDQSQGETQYF TGTGCCAGCAGCTTAGATCAAAGTCAGGGAGAGACCCAGTACTTC
TRBJ1-3 TRBD1 TRBV9 . CASSANQGVPGNTIYF TGTGCCAGCAGCGCCAATCAGGGGGTGCCAGGAAACACCATATATTTT
TRBJ1-2 . TRBV28 . CASRQTLGGNYGYTF TGTGCCAGCAGACAGACCTTGGGAGGTAACTATGGCTACACCTTC
TRBJ1-5 . TRBV4-3 . CASSQDRSGNQPQHF TGCGCCAGCAGCCAAGACCGTTCGGGCAATCAGCCCCAGCATTTT
TRBJ2-5 TRBD1 TRBV9 few CASSLNPGQTQETQYF TGTGCCAGCAGCCTCAACCCGGGACAGACACAAGAGACCCAGTACTTC
TRBJ1-4 . TRBV5-1 . CASSSQGPPNEKLFF TGCGCCAGCAGCTCACAGGGACCTCCTAATGAAAAACTGTTTTTT
TRBJ2-5 TRBD2 TRBV15 . CATSSDRPGLALGETQYF TGTGCCACCAGCAGCGATCGTCCAGGACTAGCTTTAGGAGAGACCCAGTACTTC
TRBJ2-6 . TRBV6-2/TRBV6-3 . CASSYLTGYSGNSGANVLTF TGTGCCAGCAGTTACCTCACCGGGTATAGCGGTAACTCTGGGGCCAACGTCCTGACTTTC
TRBJ2-7 TRBD2 TRBV7-2 . CASSPMTSGGHSYEQYF TGTGCCAGCAGCCCAATGACTAGCGGGGGGCACTCCTACGAGCAGTACTTC
TRBJ2-2 . TRBV28 . CASIAPYRANTGELFF TGTGCCAGCATTGCCCCTTACAGGGCGAACACCGGGGAGCTGTTTTTT
TRBJ1-6 . TRBV5-1 . CASSLEQGRDSPLHF TGCGCCAGCAGCTTGGAGCAGGGGAGGGATTCACCCCTCCACTTT
TRBJ1-2 . TRBV6-1 . CASSERSALYGYTF TGTGCCAGCAGTGAAAGGAGTGCCCTCTATGGCTACACCTTC
TRBJ1-1 TRBD1 TRBV30 . CAWNHRGQGPSKMNTEAFF TGTGCCTGGAATCACAGGGGGCAAGGGCCCAGCAAAATGAACACTGAAGCTTTCTTT
TRBJ1-1 . TRBV27 . CASSSQGRTEAFF TGTGCCAGCAGTTCCCAGGGTAGGACTGAAGCTTTCTTT
TRBJ1-2 . TRBV6-2/TRBV6-3 . CASSYYSSNYGYTF TGTGCCAGCAGTTACTATTCGTCCAACTATGGCTACACCTTC
TRBJ1-1 TRBD1 TRBV9 many CASSVVDRGRTEAFF TGTGCCAGCAGCGTAGTCGACAGGGGTAGGACTGAAGCTTTCTTT
TRBJ1-2 TRBD1 TRBV13 . CASSPTDRGYGYTF TGTGCCAGCAGTCCTACGGACAGGGGCTATGGCTACACCTTC
TRBJ1-5 . TRBV6-5 . CASSLQRGSNQPQHF TGTGCCAGCAGCCTGCAGCGTGGAAGCAATCAGCCCCAGCATTTT
TRBJ1-3 TRBD1 TRBV11-1 once CASSLGTASGNTIYF TGTGCCAGCAGCCTGGGGACAGCCTCTGGAAACACCATATATTTT